A selection of T cell receptor beta chains follows, all from one sample in a study of T cell clones after liver transplantation. The protocol was immunoSEQ multiplex PCR, while the TCRdb copy is restricted to in-frame clones and leaves out a portion. The data contain just over 9,000 clones, 75% to 80% of them singletons. The input for sequencing was CD8+ T cells from blood, taken before liver transplant. These receptors originate from a human donor who received a liver transplant. The CDR3 runs from the conserved cysteine through the conserved F or W. A D gene is named only where the DNA matches it firmly. Not every row has a clone size; where given, it reads once, few, many or a size class.

.	TRBV6-5	.	TRBJ2-7	CASSVRGSGAYEQYF	TGTGCCAGCAGTGTAAGGGGGTCTGGAGCCTACGAGCAGTACTTC
.	TRBV5-1	.	TRBJ2-3	CASSDTDTQYF	TGCGCCAGCAGCGACACAGATACGCAGTATTTT
.	TRBV29-1	.	TRBJ2-2	CSVPRSGELFF	TGCAGCGTTCCCCGGAGCGGGGAGCTGTTTTTT
.	TRBV27	.	TRBJ1-1	CASKPQGNTEAFF	TGTGCCAGCAAGCCCCAGGGGAACACTGAAGCTTTCTTT
.	TRBV19	.	TRBJ2-5	CASSTLTGEGQETQYF	TGTGCCAGTAGTACACTGACAGGGGAGGGACAAGAGACCCAGTACTTC
TRBD1	TRBV13	.	TRBJ2-7	CASSPRTGGIYEQYF	TGTGCCAGCAGCCCGAGGACAGGGGGCATCTACGAGCAGTACTTC
.	TRBV7-2	.	TRBJ1-1	CASSYGPYEAFF	TGTGCCAGCAGCTACGGACCGTATGAAGCTTTCTTT
.	TRBV27	.	TRBJ1-1	CASSEAGTEAFF	TGTGCCAGCTCGGAGGCAGGGACTGAAGCTTTCTTT
TRBD2	TRBV27	.	TRBJ2-1	CASSLTSSSYNEQFF	TGTGCCAGCAGTTTGACTAGCTCTTCCTACAATGAGCAGTTCTTC
.	TRBV15	.	TRBJ1-1	CATSRVTRNTEAFF	TGTGCCACCAGCAGAGTCACGAGGAACACTGAAGCTTTCTTT
TRBD1	TRBV19	few	TRBJ1-1	CASSALRKGQGAAAEAFF	TGTGCCAGTAGTGCCTTACGAAAGGGACAGGGGGCTGCTGCTGAAGCTTTCTTT
.	TRBV29-1	.	TRBJ2-2	CSVERWGATGELFF	TGCAGCGTTGAACGCTGGGGAGCCACCGGGGAGCTGTTTTTT
.	TRBV6-5	.	TRBJ1-4	CASSPGGGEKLFF	TGTGCCAGCAGTCCGGGGGGGGGTGAAAAACTGTTTTTT
.	TRBV6-5	.	TRBJ1-3	CASSDSSGNTIYF	TGTGCCAGCAGCGACAGCTCTGGAAACACCATATATTTT
TRBD1	TRBV7-9	.	TRBJ2-7	CASSQGVGQINYEQYF	TGTGCCAGCAGCCAGGGGGTCGGACAGATAAACTACGAGCAGTACTTC
.	TRBV19	.	TRBJ1-5	CASSIGQNQPQHF	TGTGCCAGTAGTATTGGGCAGAACCAGCCCCAGCATTTT
TRBD1	TRBV28	few	TRBJ2-7	CASRGGQGPFSYEQYF	TGTGCCAGCAGAGGAGGACAGGGACCCTTCTCCTACGAGCAGTACTTC
TRBD2	TRBV6-5	.	TRBJ2-7	CASASGHEQYF	TGTGCCAGCGCTAGCGGCCACGAGCAGTACTTC
.	TRBV2	.	TRBJ2-2	CASRSGIGGTGELFF	TGTGCCAGTAGGAGTGGTATCGGGGGCACCGGGGAGCTGTTTTTT
TRBD1	TRBV29-1	.	TRBJ1-2	CSVDLSGGAGYGYTF	TGCAGCGTTGACCTATCAGGGGGCGCTGGCTATGGCTACACCTTC
TRBD2	TRBV19	.	TRBJ2-2	CASSIILAGDTGELFF	TGTGCCAGTAGTATTATACTAGCGGGAGACACCGGGGAGCTGTTTTTT
.	TRBV6-4	.	TRBJ1-1	CASSRDGQNTEAFF	TGTGCCAGCAGTAGGGACGGCCAGAACACTGAAGCTTTCTTT
.	TRBV7-9	.	TRBJ2-7	CASSRDKTLDEQYF	TGTGCCAGCAGCCGGGACAAAACCCTGGACGAGCAGTACTTC
.	TRBV29-1	.	TRBJ2-7	CSVGVRNTYEQYF	TGCAGCGTTGGGGTCAGGAATACCTACGAGCAGTACTTC
.	TRBV4-1	.	TRBJ1-6	CASSHFGQSSYNSPLHF	TGCGCCAGCAGCCACTTCGGACAGAGCTCCTATAATTCACCCCTCCACTTT
.	TRBV10-2	.	TRBJ2-2	CATLGQAAGPNTGELFF	TGCGCCACCCTCGGGCAAGCAGCGGGCCCGAACACCGGGGAGCTGTTTTTT
TRBD1	TRBV7-8	.	TRBJ2-7	CASSPTGTGVYEQYF	TGTGCCAGCAGCCCCACCGGGACAGGGGTTTACGAGCAGTACTTC
TRBD2	TRBV7-6	.	TRBJ2-1	CASSLGGGYNEQFF	TGTGCCAGCAGCTTAGGGGGGGGTTACAATGAGCAGTTCTTC
.	TRBV6-4	.	TRBJ2-1	CASSAGRINEQFF	TGTGCCAGCAGTGCAGGACGGATCAATGAGCAGTTCTTC
.	TRBV5-6	.	TRBJ1-2	CASSSQGGGYTF	TGTGCCAGCAGCTCACAAGGGGGTGGCTACACCTTC
.	TRBV2	.	TRBJ2-2	CASLGGSGELFF	TGTGCCAGCCTCGGGGGATCCGGGGAGCTGTTTTTT
.	TRBV28	.	TRBJ2-1	CAITWRGLNEQFF	TGTGCCATCACCTGGCGGGGTCTCAATGAGCAGTTCTTC
.	TRBV7-6	.	TRBJ1-1	CASSFRGGAEAFF	TGTGCCAGCAGCTTCCGAGGGGGGGCAGAAGCTTTCTTT
TRBD1	TRBV2	few	TRBJ1-6	CASSEGTVGVSPLHF	TGTGCCAGCAGCGAAGGGACAGTCGGTGTTTCACCCCTCCACTTT
.	TRBV7-2	.	TRBJ2-3	CASSPTSSLDTQYF	TGTGCCAGCAGCCCCACCTCCAGTTTGGATACGCAGTATTTT
TRBD2	TRBV27	.	TRBJ2-7	CASSLSSGSLNEQYF	TGTGCCAGCAGTTTATCCAGCGGGAGTCTCAACGAGCAGTACTTC
.	TRBV6-1	.	TRBJ2-2	CASSEYARTNTGELFF	TGTGCCAGCAGTGAATATGCTAGAACGAACACCGGGGAGCTGTTTTTT
.	TRBV19	.	TRBJ2-3	CASSIWGSFTDTQYF	TGTGCCAGTAGTATTTGGGGGAGCTTCACAGATACGCAGTATTTT
TRBD2	TRBV27	.	TRBJ2-1	CASRGLAEYNEQFF	TGTGCCAGCAGGGGACTAGCGGAGTACAATGAGCAGTTCTTC
.	TRBV5-6	few	TRBJ2-7	CASSLGGDFYEQYF	TGTGCCAGCAGCTTGGGGGGAGACTTCTACGAGCAGTACTTC
TRBD1	TRBV14	few	TRBJ2-7	CATRRTGDPYEQYF	TGTGCCACCCGGAGGACAGGGGATCCCTACGAGCAGTACTTC
.	TRBV28	.	TRBJ2-5	CATRPIRERIQETQYF	TGTGCCACCCGTCCTATTCGGGAGAGAATCCAAGAGACCCAGTACTTC
.	TRBV6-1	few	TRBJ2-7	CASGAGGDF	TGTGCCAGCGGCGCAGGTGGGGACTTC
TRBD2	TRBV13	.	TRBJ2-7	CASSLALAGWYEQYF	TGTGCCAGCAGCTTAGCTCTAGCGGGTTGGTACGAGCAGTACTTC
.	TRBV7-9	.	TRBJ2-1	CASSSDQYNEQFF	TGTGCCAGCAGCTCAGACCAGTACAATGAGCAGTTCTTC
.	TRBV13	few	TRBJ2-2	CASSLTTAWGTGELFF	TGTGCCAGCAGCTTAACTACGGCCTGGGGCACCGGGGAGCTGTTTTTT
.	TRBV9	.	TRBJ2-3	CASSVDRESTDTQYF	TGTGCCAGCAGCGTAGACCGGGAAAGCACAGATACGCAGTATTTT
.	TRBV7-2	.	TRBJ2-1	CASSLRVSSYNEQFF	TGTGCCAGCAGCTTAAGGGTAAGCTCCTACAATGAGCAGTTCTTC
TRBD1	TRBV5-1	.	TRBJ2-7	CASSLGQGAMTEQYF	TGCGCCAGCAGCTTGGGACAGGGGGCCATGACCGAGCAGTACTTC
.	TRBV18	.	TRBJ2-1	CASSPMEGGYEQFF	TGTGCCAGCTCACCCATGGAAGGCGGCTATGAGCAGTTCTTC
.	TRBV7-3	.	TRBJ1-1	CASSHGGASTEAFF	TGTGCCAGCAGCCATGGGGGGGCGAGCACTGAAGCTTTCTTT
TRBD1	TRBV7-9	.	TRBJ2-3	CASRDSSTDTQYF	TGTGCCAGCCGGGACAGTAGCACAGATACGCAGTATTTT
TRBD1	TRBV9	.	TRBJ1-2	CASSVGQGDYGYTF	TGTGCCAGCAGCGTGGGACAGGGGGACTATGGCTACACCTTC
TRBD1	TRBV5-4	.	TRBJ1-4	CASSATGATNEKLFF	TGTGCCAGCAGCGCCACAGGGGCAACTAATGAAAAACTGTTTTTT
.	TRBV27	.	TRBJ2-1	CASRSPPPGPGEQFF	TGTGCCAGCAGGTCGCCCCCTCCTGGGCCAGGAGAGCAGTTCTTC